This paragraph reports one T cell receptor beta chain. Its target antigen remains unknown. A far larger clone is one base from this, pointing to a likely read error. The sample's time point label, in plain terms: sampled during chronic HIV-1 infection. Peptide stimulation included anti-CD28 and anti-CD49d co-stimulation, and activated CD8+ T cells were sorted as CD69+CD137+. KY11-specific CD8+ T cells were identified only by peptide stimulation because HLA class I tetramers were unavailable for this epitope. Activated CD8+ T cells were obtained by stimulating PBMCs overnight for about 20 hours with NAE or AE peptide at approximately 0.91 ug/mL. Ficoll density gradient separation was used to isolate peripheral blood mononuclear cells from leukapheresis or whole blood, and the isolated cells were then cryopreserved. A BD FACS Aria III was used to sort single CD8+ T cells into 96-well plates that held lysis buffer.

Taken from cysteine to phenylalanine, the CDR3 has 16 residues. Just CDR3 DNA is preserved here, 48 bases in frame from base 1. Per the germline V gene, SGHNT is the CDR1 and YENEEA is the CDR2. The sample is drawn from a study of CD8 T cells and mutated HIV epitopes (dated by TCRdb to the early 2020s). Background on the whole study: With the exception of one subject, all chronically infected subjects were antiretroviral therapy naive. The cohort comprised about seven chronically and a few acutely HIV-infected subjects. Not every subject was tested for the same epitope, and only RF10 was examined in both acute and chronic HIV infection. TL10, KY11, RF10 and TY8 were used as the epitopes. Single-cell TCR alpha/beta chains were sequenced from CD8+ T cells specific for the non-adapted (NAE) and adapted (AE) forms of four HIV Nef epitopes. Out of the approximately 150 subjects screened, just a subset fulfilled the criteria needed for sorting epitope-specific T cells.

Library creation used single-cell sequencing. Single-cell cDNA was made with a method adapted from Smart-seq2 and MARS-Seq that used oligo-dT primers carrying well-specific UMIs and KAPA HiFi first-round PCR. Pooled first-round products underwent nested PCR with template-switch oligo forward primers and barcoded reverse primers specific to the TCR alpha and beta chains. Products were purified with AMPure XP, were indexed with TruSeq adapters, and were quantified with the KAPA Universal qPCR Library Quantification Kit. An Illumina MiSeq with 2x300 bp paired-end chemistry was used to sequence the TCR libraries. The authors' analysis ran thus. Quality-filtered reads were demultiplexed to wells, mapped to the TCRA and TCRB loci, assigned to clonotypes with MiXCR, and analysed in VGAS. TCR data were deconvoluted with a modified VDJfasta platform. CDR3 overlap between plates was analysed to rule out large-scale cross-plate contamination. Clonality was calculated as one minus the ratio of unique productive CDR3s to total productive CDR3s. TCRdb reran the public reads through fastp at Q25 and MiXCR, keeping productive beta chains. Duplicate CDR3 protein sequences are folded into a single record with the most common DNA and genes. The V and J calls reflect TCRdb's pipeline rather than the authors' work. Here the sample has approximately 590 distinct CDR3 sequences; roughly 46% occur a single time. Clones ranked in the top ten supply 71% of the sample.

Beyond this particular receptor, the publication reports: During chronic infection, the CD8+ TCR repertoires that recognised the NAE form and the AE form seemed to overlap almost entirely, pointing to largely cross-reactive clonotypes. The main limitations acknowledged were the small number of subjects and the diversity of their clinical presentations. Multiple alpha and beta chain CDR3s were present in some wells, and only cells that had both an alpha chain and a beta chain were included. Dual tetramer+ cells showed higher clonality in chronic than acute subjects (mean difference 0.31), but the study lacked power to detect a significant difference. Only the acutely infected subjects showed single-reactive CD8+ T cells, which suggests possible clonal selection between acute and chronic infection.

The sequences come from CD8+ T cells from blood cultured with a non-adapted viral peptide, collected during chronic HIV-1 infection. The cell subset or site tag for this specimen amounts to: CD69+CD137+ cells after non-adapted KY11 peptide stimulation. The chain uses TRBV11-3 and TRBJ2-5; matching of 5 bases hints at TRBD2 as the D gene. The J call may not be correct, given that the DNA end is closer to TRBJ2-7. This sequence originates from a woman under 30 with HIV-1 infection. In nucleotides, the sequence is TGTGCCTGCAGCTTAGATATGAATCATTCCGAGGGCGAGCAGTACTTC. This sequence encodes CACSLDMNHSEGEQYF.